Presented here are 19 T cell receptor beta chains from one specimen sequenced in a study of blood T cell repertoires in COVID-19. Sequencing used immunoSEQ multiplex PCR; TCRdb keeps in-frame clones, though not all of them. The top ten hold 1.6% of the sample, which has hundreds of thousands of clones, roughly 86% seen once. Sequenced input: peripheral blood. The receptors here all came from a woman in her fifties or sixties who had recovered from COVID-19.

V is TRBV9 and J is TRBJ2-7; D possibly corresponds to TRBD2 (6 bases). Germline loops: CDR1 SGDLS, CDR2 YYNGEE. Trimming removed 4 bases from V and 6 bases from J, with 14 bases in between. This CDR3 has 13 residues. This CDR3 reads CASSPGLASEQYF. The CDR3 DNA is TGTGCCAGCAGCCCGGGACTGGCATCCGAGCAGTACTTC.

This sequence joins TRBV19 and TRBJ1-2, with D hard to call. V dropped 8 bases and J dropped 3 bases, with 4 bases sitting between them. This CDR3 is built from 10 residues. The germline V gene encodes CDR1 LNHDA and CDR2 SQIVND (reference sequence). The CDR3 protein is CASYYYGYTF. In DNA form, the CDR3 reads TGTGCCAGTTATTACTATGGCTACACCTTC.

This clone was detected once. The chain has TRBV6-6 and TRBJ1-5; TRBD1 might be the D (5 bases). The V gene lost 0 bases and the J gene lost 4 bases, with 13 bases spanning the gap. The length of the CDR3 is 16 residues. From germline, CDR1 is MNHNY and CDR2 SVGAGI (reference sequence). CDR3 sequence reads: CASSYSIRQRNQPQHF. The CDR3 coding sequence is TGTGCCAGCAGTTACTCGATCCGACAGAGGAATCAGCCCCAGCATTTT.

The V gene is TRBV11-2, the J gene TRBJ2-2; tentative D call: TRBD2 (6 bases). The CDR3 is 14 amino acids. Germline V gives CDR1 SGHAT, CDR2 FQNNGV. Trimming stripped 1 base from V and 7 bases from J, with 10 bases between. The CDR3 nucleotides read TGTGCCAGCAGCTTAGTTCGGGGGAGCGGGGAGCTGTTTTTT. Protein sequence: CASSLVRGSGELFF.

Ten or more counts support this clone. This chain connects TRBV2 to TRBJ1-1; 7 bases fit TRBD1. V shed 5 bases and J 4 bases; nucleotides not matched to a gene: 4. The CDR3 spans 13 residues. Germline CDR1 reads SNHLY; CDR2 reads FYNNEI. CDR3 residues: CASSLSGGTEAFF. The CDR3 nucleotides are TGTGCCAGCAGTTTATCAGGGGGCACTGAAGCTTTCTTT.

The chain couples TRBV6-2 or TRBV6-3 to TRBJ2-5; 9 bases are shared with TRBD1. The V and J ends lost 2 bases and 2 bases, in that order; junction bases with no gene match: 0. The CDR3 is 14 residues long. Germline CDR1 and CDR2: MNHEY and SVGEGT. Here the CDR3 DNA reads TGTGCCAGCAGTTACGGGACAGGGCAAGAGACCCAGTACTTC. Residues: CASSYGTGQETQYF.

This sequence joins TRBV28 and TRBJ2-2; TRBD2 agrees at 10 bases. V lost 5 bases and J lost 3; bases outside the gene matches: 9. From germline, CDR1 is MDHEN and CDR2 SYDVKM. This CDR3 region has 17 residues. CDR3 sequence (DNA): TGTGCCAGCAGTCTCCCCGGGACTAGCGTTCACACCGGGGAGCTGTTTTTT. This sequence encodes CASSLPGTSVHTGELFF.

This chain uses TRBV7-6 with TRBJ2-1; 9 bases fit TRBD2. Germline V gene data show CDR1 as SGHVS and CDR2 as FNYEAQ. CDR3 length: 16 amino acids. J lost 6 bases, V lost 5 bases, and 11 bases had no gene match. The chain's CDR3 is CASSRLRGGAGNEQFF. The CDR3, as DNA: TGTGCCAGCAGCCGGCTTCGCGGGGGGGCTGGCAATGAGCAGTTCTTC. The variable domain in full, completed from reference TRBV7-6 and TRBJ2-1, reads GAGVSQSPRYKVTKRGQDVALRCDPISGHVSLYWYRQALGQGPEFLTYFNYEAQQDKSGLPNDRFSAERPEGSISTLTIQRTEQRDSAMYRCASSRLRGGAGNEQFFGPGTRLTVL.

The V gene is TRBV7-2, the J gene TRBJ1-1, with TRBD1 matching 10 bases. Germline V gives CDR1 SGHTA, CDR2 FQGNSA. The V gene end was trimmed by 5 bases and the J gene end by 4 bases; junction bases not matched to a gene: 4. The CDR3 is made up of 14 amino acids. CDR3 coding DNA: TGTGCCAGCAGCGCCCGGACAGGGGGCACTGAAGCTTTCTTT. Translated, it gives CASSARTGGTEAFF.

Comment on this clone: A read error may be the cause here, since a much bigger clone is one base away. The rearrangement uses TRBV7-2 and TRBJ1-5; D gene ambiguous. Germline V gene lookup returns CDR1 SGHTA and CDR2 FQGNSA. CDR3 size: 13 residues. Trimming removed 3 bases from V and 0 bases from J, with 3 bases in between. CDR3 sequence: CASSFSSNQPQHF. CDR3 DNA sequence: TGTGCCAGCAGCTTTAGTAGCAATCAGCCCCAGCATTTT.

CDR3 DNA sequence: TGTGCCAGCACCGGGCCAGGGGGGAAAGAGACCCAGTACTTC. Protein sequence: CASTGPGGKETQYF. The chain employs TRBV7-9 and TRBJ2-5, with D tentatively TRBD1 (7 bases). V gave up 7 bases and J gave up 3 bases, with 15 bases separating them. The CDR3 totals 14 residues. CDR1 is SEHNR, CDR2 FQNEAQ, per germline (reference sequence).

V is TRBV7-2 and J is TRBJ2-3; 11 bases are shared with TRBD1. The germline CDR1 and CDR2 sequences are SGHTA and FQGNSA. Trimming removed 2 bases from V and 5 bases from J; junction bases left unmatched: 6. This CDR3 is built from 16 residues. CDR3 region: CASSLFRTGGEDTQYF. CDR3 nucleotide sequence: TGTGCCAGCAGCTTATTTCGGACAGGGGGCGAAGATACGCAGTATTTT.

The CDR3 loop reads CASSASFGESGNTIYF. DNA of the CDR3: TGTGCCAGCAGCGCTTCGTTCGGGGAGTCTGGAAACACCATATATTTT. The rearrangement joins TRBV25-1 to TRBJ1-3; D is unclear. The CDR3 has 16 amino acids. V dropped 6 bases and J dropped 1 base, with 16 bases sitting between them. From germline, CDR1 is MGHDK and CDR2 SYGVNS.

CDR3 protein: CASSVSPLGSAGGANVLTF. Here the CDR3 DNA reads TGTGCCAGCAGTGTGTCCCCCTTAGGGAGTGCGGGAGGGGCCAACGTCCTGACTTTC. The chain links TRBV6-4 to TRBJ2-6; tentative D call: TRBD2 (6 bases). Germline CDR1 is MRHNA and CDR2 is SNTAGT. This CDR3 has 19 amino acids. V was shortened by 4 bases and J by 4 bases, with 23 bases between the two germline ends.

The CDR3 sequence: CASSLYGGRDIQYF. The CDR3 region has the DNA TGTGCCAGCAGCCTATACGGGGGGCGGGACATTCAGTACTTC. This chain connects TRBV7-6 to TRBJ2-4, with a tentative D call TRBD2 (7 bases). The CDR3 loop spans 14 amino acids. Germline CDR1 reads SGHVS; CDR2 reads FNYEAQ. V shed 5 bases and J shed 8 bases, with 16 bases lying between them.

This clone was recorded only once. The genes are TRBV9 and TRBJ1-2; 7 bases agree with TRBD1. Germline V gene lookup returns CDR1 SGDLS and CDR2 YYNGEE. V was clipped by 2 bases and J by 5 bases; unmatched bases: 6. The CDR3 totals 14 residues. CDR3 protein: CASSVRTGEYGYTF. The DNA for the CDR3 is TGTGCCAGCAGCGTCAGAACAGGGGAATATGGCTACACCTTC.

The genes are TRBV7-2 and TRBJ2-3; D is unresolved. Germline V gene sequence: CDR1 SGHTA, CDR2 FQGNSA. CDR3 length: 16 residues. V lost 5 bases and J lost 2, with 17 bases in between. Here the CDR3 DNA reads TGTGCCAGCAGCCCAAGTGCTCCTGCGTACACAGATACGCAGTATTTT. Protein sequence: CASSPSAPAYTDTQYF.

The gene calls are TRBV10-3 and TRBJ1-2; 9 nucleotides agree with TRBD1. With V trimmed by 6 bases and J by 6 bases, 20 bases remained unmatched. CDR1 and CDR2 from the germline V gene are ENHRY and SYGVKD. This CDR3 is built from 18 residues. CDR3 protein: CAIRETLPGQGRSDGYTF. For the CDR3, the DNA is TGTGCCATCAGGGAGACACTTCCGGGACAGGGAAGAAGCGATGGCTACACCTTC.

This chain links TRBV28 with TRBJ2-1, with D possibly TRBD2 on 7 matching bases. CDR1 MDHEN and CDR2 SYDVKM come from the germline V gene. The CDR3 consists of 13 residues. The CDR3 coding sequence is TGTGCGGGGGGGGGCACAGTGTACAATGAGCAGTTCTTC. This translates into CAGGGTVYNEQFF.